The 8 T cell receptor beta chains in this list originate from one sample, sequenced in a study of blood T cell repertoires in COVID-19. TCRdb's table, derived via immunoSEQ multiplex PCR, lists solely in-frame clones and lacks some. The table shows 200,000 to 250,000 clones, with 82% occurring only once. Source material: peripheral blood. The receptors here all came from a woman over 75 with COVID-19, enrolled during active disease.

CDR3 nucleotide sequence: TGTGCCAGCAGCAATACAGGGATCCATAGCAGCAATCAGCCCCAGCATTTT. This gives the protein CASSNTGIHSSNQPQHF. This chain connects TRBV11-3 to TRBJ1-5, with D tentatively TRBD1 (6 bases). This CDR3 comprises 17 residues. V was shortened by 5 bases and J by 1 base, with 18 bases between the two germline ends. Germline assignment: CDR1 SGHNT and CDR2 YENEEA.

The chain has TRBV30 and TRBJ1-6, with D maybe TRBD1 (5 bases). The CDR3 runs to 15 residues. Trimming stripped 1 base from V and 7 bases from J, with 14 bases between. The germline V gene has CDR1 GTSNPN and CDR2 SVGIG (reference sequence). Here the CDR3 DNA reads TGTGCCTGGAGTGGACAGACCGCTCGGAATTCACCCCTCCACTTT. This gives the protein CAWSGQTARNSPLHF.

J is TRBJ2-7 and V is TRBV18; D not certain. The CDR3 covers 13 residues. V was trimmed by 4 bases and J by 0 bases, leaving 7 bases between them. CDR1 is KGHSH, CDR2 LQKENI, per germline. The CDR3 nucleotides read TGTGCCAGCTCACTCTTTAGCTCCTACGAGCAGTACTTC. This encodes CASSLFSSYEQYF.

In DNA, the CDR3 is TGTGCCAGCTCACCACAGAGAGGCGAAGATACGCAGTATTTT. This sequence encodes CASSPQRGEDTQYF. The genes are TRBV18 and TRBJ2-3, with unresolved D. The CDR3 runs 14 residues. V was clipped by 1 base and J by 5 bases, with 10 bases between them. CDR1 KGHSH and CDR2 LQKENI come from the germline V gene.

The chain has TRBV19 and TRBJ1-5; 10 bases are shared with TRBD1. Germline trimming cut 1 base from V and 6 bases from J; bases unmatched to any gene: 3. The germline gives CDR1 LNHDA, CDR2 SQIVND (reference sequence). CDR3 size: 15 residues. CDR3 sequence (DNA): TGTGCCAGTAGTATAGTGCGGGACAGGGGTCAGCCCCAGCATTTT. Translating it yields CASSIVRDRGQPQHF.

The rearrangement uses TRBV27 and TRBJ1-2; D unresolved. CDR3 length: 14 residues. Trimming took off 5 bases at V and 0 bases at J, with 10 bases between the two ends. Germline values: CDR1 MNHEY, CDR2 SMNVEV (reference sequence). This CDR3 is CASSGDTTNYGYTF. The CDR3 DNA sequence: TGTGCCAGCAGTGGTGACACCACTAACTATGGCTACACCTTC.

This chain joins TRBV5-1 and TRBJ1-1, with 7 bases identical to TRBD1. V was pared by 3 bases and J by 8 bases, with 7 bases of the junction left unmatched. The germline gives CDR1 SGHRS, CDR2 YFSETQ. CDR3 size: 13 residues. CDR3 DNA: TGCGCCAGCAGCTCACCGGGACAGAAAGAAGCTTTCTTT. Protein sequence: CASSSPGQKEAFF.

The J gene is TRBJ1-1, the V gene TRBV5-1, with TRBD1 identical over 8 bases. Germline-derived CDR1 and CDR2 are SGHRS and YFSETQ. V trimming: 2 bases; J trimming: 4 bases; junction bases outside the gene matches: 10. The CDR3 has 16 amino acids. CDR3 protein: CASSFRQGMRITEAFF. The CDR3, as DNA: TGCGCCAGCAGCTTTCGACAGGGGATGAGGATCACTGAAGCTTTCTTT.